A single T cell receptor (beta chain) is shown here with its context. Antigen specificity is unknown. V lost 6 bases, J lost 1 base, and 15 bases lay in between. CDR1 is DFQATT, CDR2 SNEGSKA, per germline (reference sequence). The CDR3 is 14 amino acids. For TCRbeta, the library was prepared with unique molecular identifiers. MiXCR was run by TCRdb on the PCR reads, yielding one entry per CDR3 protein. The sample has about 980,000 distinct CDR3 sequences; around 30% are singletons. The sample is drawn from a study of T-cell reconstitution after alpha-beta-depleted transplantation in children. Study-wide findings and caveats: Several hundred graft clones that had expanded were reportedly the source of alpha-beta T cells about two months after transplant. Some patients showed high day-60 TCRbeta diversity, which derived from surviving recipient T cells and thymic progenitors.

V and J are TRBV20-1 and TRBJ1-1; D remains ambiguous. The sample was PBMCs, mostly from graft donor cells, taken 360 days after TCRalphabeta/CD19-depleted stem cell transplant. The source of this sequence is a boy under two years old who had a stem cell transplant for SCID, so the T cells may come from the graft donor. This CDR3 reads CSAPRPLKNTEAFF. CDR3 DNA sequence: TGCAGTGCCCCGAGGCCTCTTAAGAACACTGAAGCTTTCTTT.